Each of the 18 T cell receptor beta chains below was sequenced from the same sample in a study of tumor-infiltrating lymphocytes in primary liver carcinoma. TCR beta cDNA came from approximately 490 ng total RNA, primed with a constant-region primer. Libraries of TCR beta came from three nested multiplex PCR rounds with slightly modified ARM-PCR. The opening two PCR rounds, 10 cycles each, paired TRBV1-TRBV30 forward primers with a C-beta reverse primer. One entry per CDR3 protein, called by TCRdb with MiXCR from the multiplex PCR reads. The sample gives 48,000 or so distinct CDR3 sequences, over 65% of which show up once; more than 25% is in the top ten. RNA and DNA were co-extracted from about 19-30 mg of unsorted bulk tissue. Source material: liver tumor tissue from sampling region 3. Subset reported: tumor region T3, left-lateral pole. The receptor source for this set is a man aged 35-49 years with primary liver carcinoma and hepatitis B virus infection.

Points on this clonotype: Here the CDR3 omits its conserved ending phenylalanine or tryptophan, so a read error is the likely source. The rearrangement links TRBV11-1 to TRBJ2-1; 13 positions agree with TRBD2. V lost 5 bases, J lost 5 bases, and 9 bases stayed unmatched. This CDR3 has 17 amino acids. The germline V gene encodes CDR1 SGHAT and CDR2 FQDESV (reference sequence). CDR3 DNA: TGTGCCAGCAGCCTAGGACTAGCGGGAGAAGATGACAATGAGCAGTTCTTG. Residues: CASSLGLAGEDDNEQFL.

The J gene is TRBJ1-1, the V gene TRBV5-4, with D unclear. V lost 5 bases and J lost 1, with 12 bases in between. Germline V gene sequence: CDR1 SGHNT, CDR2 YYREEE (reference sequence). The CDR3 has 14 amino acids. CDR3 sequence (DNA): TGTGCCAGCAGTCCCCCGAGAGGGAACACTGAAGCTTTCTTT. This encodes CASSPPRGNTEAFF.

On this clonotype itself: The missing conserved phenylalanine or tryptophan at the end of this CDR3 makes a read error likely. This chain uses TRBV11-2 with TRBJ2-3; D is perhaps TRBD1 or TRBD2 (6 bases each). This CDR3 comprises 17 residues. Germline lookup yields CDR1 SGHAT and CDR2 FQNNGV. Trimming shortened V by 0 bases and J by 7 bases, and 20 bases separated the two germline ends. The CDR3 loop is CASSLDLGTGASNTQYY. CDR3 sequence (DNA): TGTGCCAGCAGCTTAGATCTTGGGACGGGGGCAAGCAATACGCAGTATTAT.

To note about this clonotype: The junction and the germline gene differ at one end; a read error may be behind it. This rearrangement joins TRBV4-1 to TRBJ1-5; D might be TRBD1 (5 bases). The germline gives CDR1 MGHRA, CDR2 YSYEKL. The CDR3 is 15 residues long. The CDR3 DNA sequence: TGCACCAGCAACCGAGGAGGAGGGGACGGTCAGCCCCAGCATTTT. It encodes CTSNRGGGDGQPQHF.

The DNA for the CDR3 is TGTGCCATCAGTGAAAGGGGACACGGAGACGAGCAGTTCTTC. This sequence encodes CAISERGHGDEQFF. This sequence joins TRBV10-3 and TRBJ2-1, with D maybe TRBD1 (6 bases). The germline V gene encodes CDR1 ENHRY and CDR2 SYGVKD. The length of the CDR3 is 14 residues. V dropped 3 bases and J dropped 10 bases, with 16 bases sitting between them.

Remarks on this clonotype: Since no conserved phenylalanine or tryptophan closes the CDR3, a read error is the likely cause. The DNA is omitted, as the CDR3 cannot be located on it reliably, and the CDR3 follows TCRdb's listing. The chain employs TRBV11-2 and TRBJ2-7; no check of the table's D call, TRBD2, against the DNA was made. The germline gives CDR1 SGHAT, CDR2 FQNNGV. The length of the CDR3 is 15 amino acids, counting both ends. CDR3 sequence reads: CASSQYSGGGYGQYL.

The J gene is TRBJ2-2, the V gene TRBV29-1, with D possibly matching TRBD1 (6 bases). V was shortened by 4 bases and J by 9 bases, with 21 bases between the two germline ends. This CDR3 has 15 amino acids. Looked up from germline, CDR1 is SQVTM and CDR2 is ANQGSEA. CDR3 bases: TGCAGCGTTGGACAGGTGAGTATCGGCGCCTGGGAGCTGTTTTTT. Its protein product is CSVGQVSIGAWELFF.

Of note for this clonotype: The CDR3 does not close with the conserved phenylalanine or tryptophan, likely indicating a read error. This chain links TRBV11-2 with TRBJ2-5; D is possibly TRBD2 (6 bases). CDR1 and CDR2 from the germline V gene are SGHAT and FQNNGV. CDR3 length: 16 residues. Trimming removed 6 bases from V and 1 base from J, with 18 bases in between. This CDR3 is CASRSRDSARQETQYS. The CDR3 DNA reads TGTGCCAGCAGATCCCGGGACTCGGCCCGCCAAGAGACCCAGTACTCT.

Comments on this clonotype: A much larger clone is a single base away; this may be a read error. The chain is built from TRBV14 and TRBJ2-1; the D is unclear. The DNA end is a closer match to TRBJ2-7, so the J assignment may be wrong. There are 12 residues in the CDR3. CDR1 and CDR2 from the germline V gene are SGHDN and FVKESK. The CDR3 loop is CASTAGYNEQYF. In DNA form, the CDR3 reads TGTGCCAGCACGGCTGGCTACAATGAGCAGTACTTC.

This clonotype was found a few times. This sequence may be a read error, since a much larger clone differs from it by one base. The chain uses TRBV12-3 or TRBV12-4 and TRBJ2-7; unclear D gene. The CDR3 has 14 residues. V lost 3 bases, J lost 1 base, and 10 bases lay in between. The CDR3 region is CASSLGNRSYEQYF. For the CDR3, the DNA is TGTGCCAGCAGTTTGGGGAACAGATCCTACGAGCAGTACTTC.

Comment on this clonotype: The germline gene is not matched at one end of the junction; a read error may be the cause. The rearrangement uses TRBV25-1 and TRBJ2-3; TRBD1 matches at 8 bases. Germline values: CDR1 MGHDK, CDR2 SYGVNS. The CDR3 has 17 residues. DNA for the CDR3: TGTGCCAGCACCCAACCGCGGGACAGGCCTAGCACAAATACGCAGTATTTT. Translating gives CASTQPRDRPSTNTQYF. Based on the CDR3 plus reference TRBV25-1 and TRBJ2-3, the full variable domain is EADIYQTPRYLVIGTGKKITLECSQTMGHDKMYWYQQDPGMELHLIHYSYGVNSTEKGDLSSESTVSRIRTEHFPLTLESARPSHTSQYLCASTQPRDRPSTNTQYFGPGTRLTVL.

V gene TRBV29-1 combines with J gene TRBJ1-3; D is possibly TRBD1 (5 bases). CDR1 is SQVTM and CDR2 is ANQGSEA in the germline V gene. This CDR3 is 13 amino acids long. Trimming removed 4 bases at V and 9 bases at J, with 16 bases between. In DNA form, the CDR3 reads TGCAGCGTTGGTCAGCAGGCCGGGGCCACCATATATTTT. As protein: CSVGQQAGATIYF.

This clonotype has at least ten counts. The V call is TRBV6-1, the J call TRBJ2-7, with D unclear. This CDR3 has 12 amino acids. Germline V CDR1 and CDR2: MNHNS, SASEGT. Trimming removed 2 bases at V and 6 bases at J, with 8 bases between. Here the CDR3 reads CASSEMAVEQYF. For the CDR3, the DNA is TGTGCCAGCAGTGAAATGGCGGTCGAGCAGTACTTC.

Turning to this clonotype: With a much larger clone just one base away, this may be a read error. V gene TRBV28 combines with J gene TRBJ1-6, with 8 bases matching TRBD1. Germline loops: CDR1 MDHEN, CDR2 SYDVKM. The CDR3 is 14 residues long. CDR3: CTSSPDRANSPLHF. The CDR3 DNA is TGTACCAGCAGCCCGGACAGGGCGAATTCACCCCTCCACTTT.

This clonotype was picked up a small number of times. The chain carries TRBV7-9 and TRBJ2-1; D unresolved. Germline loops: CDR1 SEHNR, CDR2 FQNEAQ (reference sequence). CDR3 length equals 12 residues. Trimming left V 5 bases short and J 9 bases short, with 11 bases between. DNA for the CDR3: TGTGCCAGCAGCGATGGGGTCGGTGAGCAGTTCTTC. It codes for CASSDGVGEQFF.

V usage is TRBV7-2 and J usage is TRBJ1-4; D ambiguous. The V gene's germline CDR1 is SGHTA and CDR2 FQGNSA. The CDR3 runs to 16 residues. Trimming cost V 2 bases and J 0 bases, with 10 bases left between them. This CDR3 reads CASSLSRQATNEKLFF. In DNA, the CDR3 is TGTGCCAGCAGCTTATCAAGACAAGCAACTAATGAAAAACTGTTTTTT. Filled out from reference TRBV7-2 and TRBJ1-4, the complete variable domain reads GAGVSQSPSNKVTEKGKDVELRCDPISGHTALYWYRQSLGQGLEFLIYFQGNSAPDKSGLPSDRFSAERTGGSVSTLTIQRTQQEDSAVYLCASSLSRQATNEKLFFGSGTQLSVL.

Comments on this clonotype: The junction departs from germline at one end; a sequencing error may be responsible. This sequence joins TRBV29-1 and TRBJ1-2; D unresolved. The CDR3 consists of 15 residues. Germline V gene sequence: CDR1 SQVTM, CDR2 ANQGSEA. The CDR3 bases are TGTAGCGTTAAGGTTCAAGCGGAAGTTAGCTATGGCTACACCTTC. This sequence encodes CSVKVQAEVSYGYTF.

For this clonotype: The junction departs from germline at one end; a sequencing error may be responsible. The J gene is TRBJ2-7, the V gene TRBV10-3; 7 nucleotides line up with TRBD2. This CDR3 comprises 13 residues. Looked up from germline, CDR1 is ENHRY and CDR2 is SYGVKD. CDR3 bases: TGTGTCATCAGTGGGCTAGCGGACCACGAGCAGTATTTC. This translates into CVISGLADHEQYF.